The present TCR beta chain was sequenced within a study of post-analysis software for immune sequencing data. Study as a whole: Multiple sclerosis in the patients followed relapsing-remitting, secondary progressive and progressive-relapsing courses.

Notes on the study in general: Samples prepared in the same batch strongly co-clustered by F measure. Multiple sclerosis was associated with a significant reduction in normalized Chao1 diversity relative to controls. Roughly five TRBV segments occurring more often in patients than controls included TRBV5-6, TRBV5-1 and TRBV20-1.

Comments on this clonotype: Antigen specificity is unknown.

Unmatched junction bases numbered 4, after V lost 5 bases and J lost 1 base. Germline V gene lookup returns CDR1 DFQATT and CDR2 SNEGSKA (reference sequence). CDR3 length equals 14 residues. TCR beta cDNA libraries included unique molecular identifiers. Once roughly 1 to 10 million T cells were used, roughly 0.5 million cDNA molecules resulted. MiXCR, applied by TCRdb to the PCR reads, yields one record per CDR3 protein. The sample gives around 700,000 distinct CDR3 sequences, approximately 59% of which show up once; roughly 12% is in the top ten. Sequencing was carried out using blood. The chain links TRBV20-1 to TRBJ2-3; TRBD2 aligns across 9 bases. This sequence was found in a girl under 10 years old with multiple sclerosis. CDR3 region: CSAAKRGGTDTQYF. In DNA, the CDR3 is TGCAGTGCTGCTAAGCGGGGGGGCACAGATACGCAGTATTTT.